This is a list of T cell receptor beta chains from one sample in a study of blood T cell repertoires in COVID-19. The assay was immunoSEQ multiplex PCR, and TCRdb's table has in-frame clones only and misses some. This table holds 300,000 to 350,000 clones, around 83% found once. The sequencing sample was made of peripheral blood. The receptors were gathered from a man aged 25 to 40 with active or convalescent COVID-19. CDR3s include the opening cysteine and the closing phenylalanine or tryptophan. D genes are given only for firm matches. Size tells how often a clone was seen (once, few, many) or the class of an expanded clone, and some rows leave it out.

j_call v_call d_call clone_size cdr3_nt cdr3_aa
TRBJ2-1 TRBV7-3 - - TGTGCCAGCAGCTCGAGCAATGAGCAGTTCTTC CASSSSNEQFF
TRBJ1-2 TRBV20-1 - - TGCAGTGCTCGTGACCACCTTTCGGGTGGCTACACCTTC CSARDHLSGGYTF
TRBJ2-1 TRBV9 TRBD2 - TGTGCCAGCAGCGTAGTTAGCGGGGCTCGCTACAATGAGCAGTTCTTC CASSVVSGARYNEQFF
TRBJ1-1 TRBV6-5 - few TGTGCCAGCAGTTACTCGGCAGGGGCAACCACTGAAGCTTTCTTT CASSYSAGATTEAFF
TRBJ1-5 TRBV5-5 TRBD1 - TGTGCCAGCAGCCAGACAGGGTTGAGCAATCAGCCCCAGCATTTT CASSQTGLSNQPQHF
TRBJ1-2 TRBV27 - - TGTGCCAGCTGGTCAGGGATTTATGGTGGCTACACCTTC CASWSGIYGGYTF
TRBJ1-2 TRBV28 TRBD1 once TGTGCGAGCCGACAGGGTGGGTATGGCTACACCTTC CASRQGGYGYTF
TRBJ2-6 TRBV6-1 TRBD1 - TGTGCCAGCAGTGCCTCTCCGGGACAGGGGGCTGAGGGGGCCAACGTCCTGACTTTC CASSASPGQGAEGANVLTF
TRBJ2-2 TRBV9 TRBD2 - TGTGCCAGCAGACCTAGCGGGATTGCCGGGGAGCTGTTTTTT CASRPSGIAGELFF
TRBJ1-1 TRBV9 - - TGTGCCAGCAGCGTCGTTGGGGAGGAGAACACTGAAGCTTTCTTT CASSVVGEENTEAFF
TRBJ2-7 TRBV2 TRBD1 - TGTGCCAGCAGTTGGGGAGCTGGTGTTTGGGACAGCTCCTACGAGCAGTACTTC CASSWGAGVWDSSYEQYF
TRBJ1-3 TRBV2 - - TGTGCCAGCAGTGAAAGGGCCACAGGGTACGGATCCTCTGGAAACACCATATATTTT CASSERATGYGSSGNTIYF
TRBJ1-2 TRBV15 TRBD1 - TGTGCCACCAGCAGAGATGGGGACAGGGTCTATGGCTACACCTTC CATSRDGDRVYGYTF
TRBJ1-1 TRBV5-1 - few TGCGCCAGCACCGGGGGGACTGAAGCTTTCTTT CASTGGTEAFF
TRBJ2-7 TRBV19 - - TGTGCCAGTAGTTATGGGCCGGCCTACGAGCAGTACTTC CASSYGPAYEQYF
TRBJ1-1 TRBV11-2 - few TGTGCCAGCAGCTTAGAACTGGGGGCATTGACTGAAGCTTTCTTT CASSLELGALTEAFF
TRBJ2-7 TRBV7-3 TRBD1 once TGTGCCAGCAGCCCAGGACAGGGCTACGAGCAGTACTTC CASSPGQGYEQYF
TRBJ1-3 TRBV18 TRBD1 - TGTGCCAGCTCACCCGACAGGGTTCGTGGAAACACCATATATTTT CASSPDRVRGNTIYF
TRBJ1-1 TRBV12-3/TRBV12-4 - - TGTGCCAGCAGTTTAGATGACATGGGTGAAGCTTTCTTT CASSLDDMGEAFF
TRBJ2-6 TRBV19 TRBD2 - TGTGCCAGTAGTAAGGATTTAGCGGGAGGGCCCACTGGGGCCAACGTCCTGACTTTC CASSKDLAGGPTGANVLTF
TRBJ2-7 TRBV30 - - TGTGCCTGGAGTGTAGCTAGCGTCCCTACCTACGAGCAGTACTTC CAWSVASVPTYEQYF
TRBJ1-2 TRBV6-1 - - TGTGCCAGCAGTGCCTTGATCTGGCCAAACTATGGCTACACCTTC CASSALIWPNYGYTF
TRBJ2-1 TRBV7-2 TRBD2 once TGTGCCAGCAGCTGGTTCCTCGCTGGCGGGGGGGTCCGCTACAATGAGCAGTTCTTC CASSWFLAGGGVRYNEQFF
TRBJ2-7 TRBV6-5 - once TGTGCCAGCAGTCCCAGACATCCCTACGAGCAGTACTTC CASSPRHPYEQYF
TRBJ2-1 TRBV24-1 TRBD2 - TGTGCCACCAGTGATTGGTGGGAGCGGGGGGGCCAAGGTGAGCAGTTCTTC CATSDWWERGGQGEQFF
TRBJ2-7 TRBV27 TRBD1 once TGTGCCAGCAGTAGGACAGGGTATGACTACGAGCAGTACTTC CASSRTGYDYEQYF
TRBJ2-7 TRBV28 TRBD2 - TGTGCCAGCAGTAGAACTAGCGGGGATTCCTACGAGCAGTACTTC CASSRTSGDSYEQYF